These 4 T cell receptor beta chains originate from one sample sequenced in a study of shared clonotypes between healthy human individuals (TCRdb year 2020). Receptor libraries were prepared by the immunoSEQ multiplex PCR assay. Entries here come from immuneACCESS through TCRdb and include only in-frame sequences with V and J called. Some clones fail to appear in such tables; in the studies checked, an unresolved V gene covers under half of the shortfall, and the cause of the remainder is unknown. The sample table holds roughly 2.1 million clones, of which under 95% were seen once. Around 1.7% of the sample rests with the top ten. CD8 naive samples consisted of CD45RO-negative cells that were positively selected for CCR7, yielding a CD45RA+CCR7+ population without TemRA cells. Sequencing was done on a sample of naive CD8+ T cells from PBMCs. According to the study, the label for this sample's cell subset or site signals: CD45RA+CCR7+. The receptors originated from a man aged 18 to 29 in good health. Some clones in this sample may be carry-over from other donors' samples.

The chain joins TRBV5-6 to TRBJ2-1; 11 bases map to TRBD2. The CDR3 is 16 residues long. Germline V lookup: CDR1 SGHDT, CDR2 YYEEEE. The ends lost 4 bases at V and 2 bases at J; junction bases unmatched: 5. CDR3 DNA: TGTGCCAGCAGCGCAACGACTAGCGGGGCCTACAATGAGCAGTTCTTC. Encoded protein: CASSATTSGAYNEQFF.

This chain uses TRBV25-1 with TRBJ2-7; no firm D call. CDR1 is MGHDK and CDR2 is SYGVNS in the germline V gene. V dropped 4 bases and J dropped 5 bases, with 15 bases sitting between them. The CDR3 length is 14 residues. The CDR3, as DNA: TGTGCCAGCAGTGGCCCCTATCCTGTCGACGAGCAGTACTTC. Amino acids: CASSGPYPVDEQYF.

This chain uses TRBV19 with TRBJ2-1, with 8 bases that match TRBD1. The J segment lost 7 bases and the V segment lost 2 bases, leaving 7 bases of the junction unmatched. CDR1 and CDR2 (germline): LNHDA, SQIVND (reference sequence). The CDR3 is 15 residues long. The CDR3 region has the DNA TGTGCCAGTAGTATAATTCAGGGGGCGAGGAATGAGCAGTTCTTC. This gives the protein CASSIIQGARNEQFF.

The chain is built from TRBV5-4 and TRBJ2-1; D gene ambiguous. The length of the CDR3 is 11 residues. Germline-derived CDR1 and CDR2 are SGHNT and YYREEE (reference sequence). Trimming shortened V by 5 bases and J by 6 bases, and 6 bases separated the two germline ends. CDR3 sequence: CASRSINEQFF. The CDR3 DNA reads as TGTGCCAGCAGGTCGATCAATGAGCAGTTCTTC.